The 15 T cell receptor beta chains reported below all come from one sample, sequenced in a study of shared clonotypes between healthy human individuals (dated by TCRdb to 2019 to 2021). Receptor libraries were prepared by the immunoSEQ multiplex PCR assay. The table comes from immuneACCESS by way of TCRdb, which keeps in-frame sequences with V and J called. Part of the clones is missing from these tables; in studies checked, under half for an unresolved V gene and the rest for unknown reasons. The sample table contains 700,000 or so clones; only one count was recorded for around 72% of them. The ten largest clonotypes hold approximately 1.8% of the sample. Sequencing was carried out using memory CD4+ T cells sorted from blood. What this sample's cell subset or site label stands for: CD45RA-negative fraction. The receptor set was obtained from a young woman in good health.

This clone was seen a handful of times. The chain links TRBV7-2 to TRBJ1-6, with D possibly matching TRBD1 (6 bases). This CDR3 is 15 amino acids long. Germline CDR1 is SGHTA and CDR2 is FQGNSA. V lost 5 bases to trimming and J lost 6 bases, with 14 bases between them. DNA of the CDR3: TGTGCCAGCAGCCGCACCATAGGGGGTAATTCACCCCTCCACTTT. It specifies CASSRTIGGNSPLHF.

V and J are TRBV18 and TRBJ1-4; 10 bases are shared with TRBD1. Germline values: CDR1 KGHSH, CDR2 LQKENI. There are 15 residues in the CDR3. V was clipped by 6 bases and J by 11 bases; unmatched bases: 12. CDR3 DNA: TGTGCCAGCTCCTCCCCGGGACAGGGGCCTCGGAAACTGTTTTTT. Its protein is CASSSPGQGPRKLFF.

V and J are TRBV11-2 and TRBJ2-7; maybe TRBD1 (5 bases). From germline, CDR1 is SGHAT and CDR2 FQNNGV. This CDR3 has 15 residues. V was shortened by 1 base and J by 2 bases, with 12 bases between the two germline ends. The CDR3 is CASSLGREIPYEQYF. The CDR3 DNA reads as TGTGCCAGCAGCTTAGGCAGGGAAATACCCTACGAGCAGTACTTC. Based on the CDR3 plus reference TRBV11-2 and TRBJ2-7, the full variable domain is EAGVAQSPRYKIIEKRQSVAFWCNPISGHATLYWYQQILGQGPKLLIQFQNNGVVDDSQLPKDRFSAERLKGVDSTLKIQPAKLEDSAVYLCASSLGREIPYEQYFGPGTRLTVT.

A note on this clone: Different DNA sequences within this sample yield the same CDR3. The CDR3 is CASSLGGTGGNQPQHF. CDR3 nucleotide sequence: TGTGCCAGCAGTTTAGGGGGGACAGGGGGCAATCAGCCCCAGCATTTT. The chain joins TRBV28 to TRBJ1-5; the match to TRBD1 covers 10 bases. J was trimmed by 2 bases and V by 2 bases; bases with no gene match: 3. The CDR3 spans 16 residues. Germline assignment: CDR1 MDHEN and CDR2 SYDVKM.

The chain couples TRBV25-1 to TRBJ2-1, with 10 positions matching TRBD2. V shed 10 bases and J 3 bases; nucleotides not matched to a gene: 12. The CDR3 is made up of 16 amino acids. Germline lookup yields CDR1 MGHDK and CDR2 SYGVNS. This chain's CDR3 is CATNARTSGSYNEQFF. Here the CDR3 DNA reads TGTGCCACCAACGCCCGGACTAGCGGAAGCTACAATGAGCAGTTCTTC.

This clone came up a few times. The CDR3 coding sequence is TGTGCCAGCAGGGCACCATACAATGAGCAGTTCTTC. Its protein is CASRAPYNEQFF. The rearrangement uses TRBV6-5 and TRBJ2-1, with D hard to call. The CDR3 length is 12 residues. V lost 6 bases and J lost 4, with 7 bases in between. The germline V gene encodes CDR1 MNHEY and CDR2 SVGAGI.

The chain employs TRBV28 and TRBJ2-1; 9 bases line up with TRBD1. The germline V gene encodes CDR1 MDHEN and CDR2 SYDVKM. The CDR3 has 16 amino acids. The J segment lost 3 bases and the V segment lost 4 bases, leaving 7 bases of the junction unmatched. The CDR3 protein is CASSSSRQGGYNEQFF. The CDR3 nucleotides read TGTGCCAGCAGTTCCTCTCGACAGGGGGGCTACAATGAGCAGTTCTTC.

The chain joins TRBV11-2 to TRBJ1-5, with 8 bases fitting TRBD1. Germline V gene lookup returns CDR1 SGHAT and CDR2 FQNNGV. There are 13 residues in the CDR3. The V and J ends lost 5 bases and 7 bases, in that order; junction bases with no gene match: 4. The CDR3 nucleotides are TGTGCCAGCAGCCGGACAGGGAACCAGCCCCAGCATTTT. Amino acid sequence: CASSRTGNQPQHF.

This chain uses TRBV30 with TRBJ2-4, with 9 positions matching TRBD1. The CDR3 consists of 13 residues. Germline-derived CDR1 and CDR2 are GTSNPN and SVGIG (reference sequence). J lost 7 bases, V lost 3 bases, and 4 bases had no gene match. Written as DNA, the CDR3 is TGTGCCTGGAGCCGGGACAGGGCCAACATTCAGTACTTC. Translating it yields CAWSRDRANIQYF.

The V gene is TRBV10-2, the J gene TRBJ1-2; 7 bases align to TRBD1. The germline V gene encodes CDR1 WSHSY and CDR2 SAAADI. This CDR3 has 12 residues. J lost 9 bases, V lost 4 bases, and 5 bases had no gene match. The CDR3 DNA reads as TGCGCCAGCAGTGGGGGACAGAGCCGCTACACCTTC. Translated: CASSGGQSRYTF.

This chain joins TRBV11-3 and TRBJ2-6; TRBD1 agrees at 8 bases. Germline V gives CDR1 SGHNT, CDR2 YENEEA. There are 16 residues in the CDR3. The V and J ends lost 5 bases and 2 bases, in that order; junction bases with no gene match: 5. The CDR3 nucleotides are TGTGCCAGCAGCGTCGTCAGGGGGCCTGGGGCCAACGTCCTGACTTTC. Translating gives CASSVVRGPGANVLTF.

The chain has TRBV5-6 and TRBJ2-7; 7 bases fit TRBD2. This CDR3 contains 15 residues. Unmatched junction bases numbered 9, after V lost 1 base and J lost 5 bases. Germline loops: CDR1 SGHDT, CDR2 YYEEEE. The CDR3 region has the DNA TGTGCCAGCAGCTTGACGGGACTACCCTCGGACGAGCAGTACTTC. It translates to CASSLTGLPSDEQYF.

Concerning this clone: Other DNA sequences in the sample encode the same CDR3. V usage is TRBV28 and J usage is TRBJ1-5; D remains ambiguous. The CDR3 covers 13 residues. V was cut by 6 bases and J by 3 bases, with 9 bases left in between. Germline lookup yields CDR1 MDHEN and CDR2 SYDVKM. Here the CDR3 reads CASRGGSNQPQHF. CDR3 bases: TGTGCCAGCAGGGGCGGTTCCAATCAGCCCCAGCATTTT.

The chain joins TRBV6-6 to TRBJ1-5; D ambiguous. This CDR3 is built from 16 residues. CDR1 is MNHNY, CDR2 SVGAGI, per germline (reference sequence). Between the trimmed V and J ends, which lost 2 bases and 5 bases, there was a span of 16 bases. CDR3 region: CASSYAGQGDDQPQHF. The DNA of the CDR3 is TGTGCCAGCAGTTACGCCGGGCAAGGCGATGATCAGCCCCAGCATTTT.

J is TRBJ2-6 and V is TRBV7-9, with 7 bases fitting TRBD1. CDR3 length equals 17 residues. CDR1 is SEHNR, CDR2 FQNEAQ, per germline (reference sequence). V was clipped by 1 base and J by 0 bases; unmatched bases: 3. The CDR3 sequence is CASSLEWDSSGANVLTF. The CDR3 DNA sequence: TGTGCCAGCAGCTTAGAGTGGGACAGCTCTGGGGCCAACGTCCTGACTTTC. Variable domain in full (rest from reference TRBV7-9 and TRBJ2-6): DTGVSQNPRHKITKRGQNVTFRCDPISEHNRLYWYRQTLGQGPEFLTYFQNEAQLEKSRLLSDRFSAERPKGSFSTLEIQRTEQGDSAMYLCASSLEWDSSGANVLTFGAGSRLTVL.